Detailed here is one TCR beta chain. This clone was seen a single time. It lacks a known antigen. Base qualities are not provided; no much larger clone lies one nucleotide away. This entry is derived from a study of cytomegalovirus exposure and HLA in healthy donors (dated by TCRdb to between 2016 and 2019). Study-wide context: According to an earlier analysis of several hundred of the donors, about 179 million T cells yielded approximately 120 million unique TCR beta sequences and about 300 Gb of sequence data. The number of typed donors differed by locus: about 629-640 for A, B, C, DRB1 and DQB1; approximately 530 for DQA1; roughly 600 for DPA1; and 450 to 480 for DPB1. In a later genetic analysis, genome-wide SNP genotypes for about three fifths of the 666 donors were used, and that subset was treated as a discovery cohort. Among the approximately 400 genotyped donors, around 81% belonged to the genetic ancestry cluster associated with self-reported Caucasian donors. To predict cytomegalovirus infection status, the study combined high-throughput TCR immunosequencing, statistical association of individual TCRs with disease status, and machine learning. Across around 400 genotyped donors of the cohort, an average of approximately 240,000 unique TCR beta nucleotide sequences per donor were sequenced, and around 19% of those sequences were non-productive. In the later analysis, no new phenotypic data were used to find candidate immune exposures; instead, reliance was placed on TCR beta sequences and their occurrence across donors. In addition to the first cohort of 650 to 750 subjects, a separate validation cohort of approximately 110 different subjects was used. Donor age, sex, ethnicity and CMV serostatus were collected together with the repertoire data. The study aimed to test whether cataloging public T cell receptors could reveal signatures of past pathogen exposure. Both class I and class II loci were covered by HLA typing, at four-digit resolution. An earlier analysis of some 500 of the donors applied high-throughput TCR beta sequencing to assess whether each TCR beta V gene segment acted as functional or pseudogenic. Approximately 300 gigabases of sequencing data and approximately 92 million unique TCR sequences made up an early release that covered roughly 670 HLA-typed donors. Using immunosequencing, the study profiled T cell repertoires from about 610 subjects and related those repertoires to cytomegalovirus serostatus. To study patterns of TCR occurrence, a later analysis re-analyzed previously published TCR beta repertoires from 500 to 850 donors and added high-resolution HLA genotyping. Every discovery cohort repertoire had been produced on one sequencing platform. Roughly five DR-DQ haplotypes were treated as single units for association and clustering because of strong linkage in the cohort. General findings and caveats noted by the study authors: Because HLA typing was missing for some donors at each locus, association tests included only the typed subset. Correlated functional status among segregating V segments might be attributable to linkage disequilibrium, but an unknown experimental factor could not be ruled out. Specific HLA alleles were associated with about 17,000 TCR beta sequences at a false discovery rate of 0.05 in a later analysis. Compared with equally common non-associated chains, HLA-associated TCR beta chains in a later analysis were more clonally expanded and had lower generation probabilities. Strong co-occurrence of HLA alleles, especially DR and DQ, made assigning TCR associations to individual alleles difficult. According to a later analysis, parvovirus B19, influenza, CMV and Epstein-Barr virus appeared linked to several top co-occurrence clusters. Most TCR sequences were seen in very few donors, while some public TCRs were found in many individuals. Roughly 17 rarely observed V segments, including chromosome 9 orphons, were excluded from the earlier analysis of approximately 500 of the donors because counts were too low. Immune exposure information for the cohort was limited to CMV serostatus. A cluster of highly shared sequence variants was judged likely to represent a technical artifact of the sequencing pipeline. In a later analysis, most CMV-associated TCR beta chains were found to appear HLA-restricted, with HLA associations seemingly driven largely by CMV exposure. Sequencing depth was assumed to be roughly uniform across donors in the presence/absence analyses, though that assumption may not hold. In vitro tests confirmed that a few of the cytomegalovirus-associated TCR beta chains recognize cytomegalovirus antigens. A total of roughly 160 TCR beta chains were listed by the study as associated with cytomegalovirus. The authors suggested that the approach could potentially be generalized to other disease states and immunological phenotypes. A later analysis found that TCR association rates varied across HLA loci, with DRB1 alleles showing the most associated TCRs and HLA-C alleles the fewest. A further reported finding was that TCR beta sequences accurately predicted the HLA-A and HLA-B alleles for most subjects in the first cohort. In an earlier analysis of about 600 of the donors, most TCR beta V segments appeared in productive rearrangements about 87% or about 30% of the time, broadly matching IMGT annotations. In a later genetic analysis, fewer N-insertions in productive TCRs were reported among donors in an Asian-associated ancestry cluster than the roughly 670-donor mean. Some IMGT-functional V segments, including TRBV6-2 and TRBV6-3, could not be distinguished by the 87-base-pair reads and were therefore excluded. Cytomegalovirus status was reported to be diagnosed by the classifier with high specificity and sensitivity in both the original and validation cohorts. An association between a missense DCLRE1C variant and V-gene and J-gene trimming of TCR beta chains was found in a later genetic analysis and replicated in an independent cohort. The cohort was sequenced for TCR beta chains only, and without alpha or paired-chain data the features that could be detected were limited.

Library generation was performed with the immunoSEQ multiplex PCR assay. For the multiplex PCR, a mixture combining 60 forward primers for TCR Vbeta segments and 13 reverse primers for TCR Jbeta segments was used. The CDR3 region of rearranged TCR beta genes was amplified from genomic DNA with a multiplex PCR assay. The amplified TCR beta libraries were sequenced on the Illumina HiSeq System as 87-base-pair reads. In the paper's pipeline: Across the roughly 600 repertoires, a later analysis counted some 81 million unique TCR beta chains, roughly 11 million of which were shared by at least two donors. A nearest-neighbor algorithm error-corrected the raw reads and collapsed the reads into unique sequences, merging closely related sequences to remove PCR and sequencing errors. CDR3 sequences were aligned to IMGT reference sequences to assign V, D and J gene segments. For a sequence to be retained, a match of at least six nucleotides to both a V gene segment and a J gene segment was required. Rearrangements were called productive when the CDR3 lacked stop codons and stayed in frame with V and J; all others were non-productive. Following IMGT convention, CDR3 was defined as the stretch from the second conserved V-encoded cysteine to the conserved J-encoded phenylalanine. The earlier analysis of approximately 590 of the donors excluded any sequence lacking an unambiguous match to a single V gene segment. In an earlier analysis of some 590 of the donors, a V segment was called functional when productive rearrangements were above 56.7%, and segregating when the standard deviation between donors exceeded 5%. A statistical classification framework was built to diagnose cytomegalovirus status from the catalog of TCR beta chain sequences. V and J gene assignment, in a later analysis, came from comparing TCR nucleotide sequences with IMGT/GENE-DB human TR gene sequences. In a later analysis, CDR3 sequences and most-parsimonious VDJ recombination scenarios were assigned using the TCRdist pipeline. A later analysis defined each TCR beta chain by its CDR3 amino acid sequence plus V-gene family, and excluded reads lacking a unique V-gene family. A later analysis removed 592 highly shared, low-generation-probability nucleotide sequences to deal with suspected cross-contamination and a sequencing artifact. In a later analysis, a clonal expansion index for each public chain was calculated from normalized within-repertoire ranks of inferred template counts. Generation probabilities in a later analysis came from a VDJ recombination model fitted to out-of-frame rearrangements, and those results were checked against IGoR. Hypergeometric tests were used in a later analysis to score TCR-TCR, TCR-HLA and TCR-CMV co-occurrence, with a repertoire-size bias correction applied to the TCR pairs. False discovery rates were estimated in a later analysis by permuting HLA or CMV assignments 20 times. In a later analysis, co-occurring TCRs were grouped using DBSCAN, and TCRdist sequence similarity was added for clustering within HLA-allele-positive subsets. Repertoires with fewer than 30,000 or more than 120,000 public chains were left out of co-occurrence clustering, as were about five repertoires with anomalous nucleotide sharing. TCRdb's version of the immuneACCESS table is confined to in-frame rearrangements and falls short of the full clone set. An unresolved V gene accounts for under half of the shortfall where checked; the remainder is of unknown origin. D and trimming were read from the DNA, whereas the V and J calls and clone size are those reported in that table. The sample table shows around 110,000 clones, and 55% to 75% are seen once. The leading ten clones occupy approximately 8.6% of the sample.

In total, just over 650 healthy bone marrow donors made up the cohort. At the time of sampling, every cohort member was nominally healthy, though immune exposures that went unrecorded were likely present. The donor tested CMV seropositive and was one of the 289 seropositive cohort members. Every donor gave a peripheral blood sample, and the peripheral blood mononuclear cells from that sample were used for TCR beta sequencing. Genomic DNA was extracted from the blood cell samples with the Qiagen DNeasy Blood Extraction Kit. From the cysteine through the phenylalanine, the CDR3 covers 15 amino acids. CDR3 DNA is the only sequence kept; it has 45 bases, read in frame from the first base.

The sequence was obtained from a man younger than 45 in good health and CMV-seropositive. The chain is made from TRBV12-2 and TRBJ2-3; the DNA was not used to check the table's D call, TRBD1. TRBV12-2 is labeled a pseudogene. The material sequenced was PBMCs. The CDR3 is CASLHPDRKTDTQYF. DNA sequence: TGTGCAAGTCTACACCCGGACAGAAAAACGGATACGCAGTATTTT.